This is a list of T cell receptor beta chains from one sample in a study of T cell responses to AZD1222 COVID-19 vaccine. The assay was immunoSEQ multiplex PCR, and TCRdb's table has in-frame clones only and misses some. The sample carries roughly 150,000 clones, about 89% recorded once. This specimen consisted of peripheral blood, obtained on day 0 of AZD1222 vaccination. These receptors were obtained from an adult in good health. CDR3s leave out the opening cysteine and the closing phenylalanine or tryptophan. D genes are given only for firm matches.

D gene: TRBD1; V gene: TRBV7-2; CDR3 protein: ASSFDRGGETQY
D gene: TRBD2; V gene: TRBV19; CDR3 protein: ASSDGLAVGDEQF
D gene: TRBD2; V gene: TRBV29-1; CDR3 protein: SVEVSISGSVYEQY
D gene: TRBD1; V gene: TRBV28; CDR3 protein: ASSSTPGQGSYT
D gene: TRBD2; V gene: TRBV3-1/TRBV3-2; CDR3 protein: ASSHRTRNNEQF
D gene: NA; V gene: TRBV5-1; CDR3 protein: ASSLAESEQF
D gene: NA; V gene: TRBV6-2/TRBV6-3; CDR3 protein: ASSRDSRDTEAF
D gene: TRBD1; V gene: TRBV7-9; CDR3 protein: ASSPGTGVSEAF
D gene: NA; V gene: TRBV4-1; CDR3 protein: ASSQDSTPGYYNTQY
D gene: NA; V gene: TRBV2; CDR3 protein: ASSPRDGVVGPQH
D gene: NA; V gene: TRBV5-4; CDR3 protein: ASSLERDTQY
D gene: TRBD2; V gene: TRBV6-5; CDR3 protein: ASSPGTSGVYEQY
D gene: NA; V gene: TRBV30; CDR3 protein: AWSGNTIY
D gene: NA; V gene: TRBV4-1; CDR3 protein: ASSLTLMGNTEAF
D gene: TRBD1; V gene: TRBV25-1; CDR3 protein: ASSELGTGGRKDTQY